This T cell receptor beta chain was documented in a study of identical twins. The CDR3 length is 21 residues. V shed 4 bases, J shed 6 bases, and the junction held 27 bases outside the gene matches. Germline CDR1 is SGHRS and CDR2 is YFSETQ. TCRdb reprocessed the 5' RACE reads with MiXCR, giving one entry per CDR3 protein. Here the sample spans some 630,000 distinct CDR3 sequences, just over 7% being singletons. This clonotype was detected only a few times. Its antigen is not known. Study results and limitations: Models underestimated TCR alpha sharing (out-of-frame) in monozygotic twins.

These same records also appear under a second study, on yellow fever vaccine responses in identical twins.

The clonotype originates from a woman younger than 30 in good health. This rearrangement joins TRBV5-1 to TRBJ2-1, with 8 bases that match TRBD2. Sequencing input: PBMCs. The CDR3 region is CASSVSGLVFGPESTRNEQFF. CDR3 coding DNA: TGCGCCAGCAGCGTATCGGGACTAGTTTTCGGGCCTGAAAGTACACGCAATGAGCAGTTCTTC.